This TCR beta chain is drawn from a study of T cells in Graves' hyperthyroidism and ophthalmopathy. Study at large: Blood from the periphery was taken at initial diagnosis, before any treatment.

This clonotype was counted at least ten times. The TCR beta CDR3 regions underwent amplification using RNA transcripts as the source. Initially, a first-round RT-PCR of the TCR CDR3 employed the HTBI primer set. In TCRdb, the multiplex PCR reads were re-called with MiXCR into one record per CDR3 protein. Of roughly 420,000 distinct CDR3 sequences listed, roughly 14% are singletons. CDR1 and CDR2 (germline): MNHEY, SVGEGT. Trimming pared 7 bases from V and 3 bases from J, leaving 18 bases between. The CDR3 is 15 amino acids. The sample consisted of blood. The sequence derives from a woman aged 18-30 years with Graves' hyperthyroidism. The V gene is TRBV6-2 or TRBV6-3, the J gene TRBJ1-2, with D uncertain. In DNA form, the CDR3 reads TGTGCCAGCAAGGAGCTTACGGGTCGTGACTATGGCTACACCTTC. Protein product: CASKELTGRDYGYTF.